This T cell receptor (beta chain) comes out of a study of T cells expressing NK-cell markers. For TCR beta, cDNA was produced by 5'RACE template switching with UMIs. TCRdb reprocessed the 5' RACE reads and keeps a single row for each CDR3 protein, giving no DNA. Listed are about 260,000 distinct CDR3 sequences; around 4% falls within the top ten. CDR1 is SQVTM and CDR2 is ANQGSEA in the germline V gene. CDR3 length equals 12 residues. The chain has TRBV29-1 and TRBJ1-1. The source material was blood T cells: a sorted CD56 or NKG2C T cell subset, CD4+ or CD8+ T cells, or bulk PBMC T cells (not recorded which). This TCR was recovered from a woman between 18 and 70 years old in good health. The CDR3 is CSVVEGNTEAFF.